This is a list of T cell receptor beta chains from one sample in a study of type 1 regulatory T cells. Their cognate antigens are unknown. TCRdb called the reads again in MiXCR, with one record for every CDR3 protein. The sample contains about 60,000 distinct CDR3 sequences, about 50% of which appear only once. Sequences were obtained from cultured non-Tr1 T cells, either the whole culture or a sorted T cell fraction (not recorded which). The receptor set was obtained from a human donor in good health. The CDR3 runs from the conserved cysteine through the conserved F or W. The D gene is left open where the match is weak. Only some rows state a clone size, as once, few, many or a class for expanded clones.

clone_size	v_call	d_call	j_call	cdr3_aa	cdr3_nt
few	TRBV7-9	.	TRBJ1-5	CASSLGEMGNQPQHF	TGTGCCAGCAGCTTAGGGGAAATGGGCAATCAGCCCCAGCATTTT
.	TRBV5-6	TRBD1	TRBJ1-2	CASSLAGQGYGYIF	TGTGCCAGCAGCTTGGCCGGACAGGGCTATGGCTACATCTTC
few	TRBV7-6	.	TRBJ2-3	CASSLNGGWGAGTDTQYF	TGTGCCAGCAGCTTAAACGGCGGATGGGGGGCTGGCACAGATACGCAGTATTTT
few	TRBV4-3	.	TRBJ2-3	CASSQDFGGPTDTQYF	TGCGCCAGCAGCCAAGATTTCGGCGGCCCCACAGATACGCAGTATTTT
few	TRBV5-4	TRBD1	TRBJ1-2	CASSSPTGDYGYTF	TGTGCCAGCAGCTCACCTACAGGGGACTATGGCTACACCTTC
few	TRBV7-9	.	TRBJ2-3	CASSRQGVGDTQYF	TGTGCCAGCAGCCGCCAGGGTGTTGGGGATACGCAGTATTTT
once	TRBV7-2	TRBD2	TRBJ2-3	CASSLVGTSGTDTQYF	TGTGCCAGCAGCTTAGTAGGGACTAGCGGCACAGATACGCAGTATTTT
.	TRBV28	.	TRBJ1-6	CASTPGIPSPLHF	TGTGCCAGCACCCCCGGCATCCCCTCGCCCCTCCACTTT
.	TRBV12-3/TRBV12-4	.	TRBJ1-2	CASSLGGTVYGYTF	TGTGCCAGCAGTTTAGGCGGGACGGTCTATGGCTACACCTTC
.	TRBV24-1	TRBD1	TRBJ2-1	CATSITGQVYNEQFF	TGTGCCACCAGTATCACGGGACAGGTTTACAATGAGCAGTTCTTC
.	TRBV28	TRBD2	TRBJ2-3	CASSSPSGGRTDTQYF	TGTGCCAGCAGTTCTCCTAGCGGGGGGCGCACAGATACGCAGTATTTT
once	TRBV28	TRBD2	TRBJ2-7	CASSLATSGGPYEQYF	TGTGCCAGCAGTTTAGCGACTAGCGGGGGGCCCTACGAGCAGTACTTC
few	TRBV11-3	.	TRBJ1-1	CASTRATEAFF	TGTGCCAGCACCCGAGCGACTGAAGCTTTCTTT
few	TRBV11-2	.	TRBJ2-7	CASSFSQINYEQYF	TGTGCCAGCAGCTTTTCCCAGATTAACTACGAGCAGTACTTC
few	TRBV5-1	.	TRBJ2-7	CASRLGGTTYEQYF	TGCGCCAGCAGACTGGGGGGGACAACCTACGAGCAGTACTTC
few	TRBV6-6	TRBD1	TRBJ1-2	CASSYDQGDYGYTF	TGTGCCAGCAGTTACGACCAGGGGGACTATGGCTACACCTTC
few	TRBV6-6	TRBD1	TRBJ2-5	CASTGQGRETQYF	TGTGCCAGCACCGGACAGGGACGAGAGACCCAGTACTTC
.	TRBV3-1	.	TRBJ2-7	CASIGSETYEQYF	TGTGCCAGCATCGGGTCAGAGACCTACGAGCAGTACTTC
once	TRBV30	.	TRBJ2-3	CAWSLWATDTQYF	TGTGCCTGGAGCCTATGGGCCACAGATACGCAGTATTTT
.	TRBV14	TRBD2	TRBJ2-3	CASSLPGRGGLNTQYF	TGTGCCAGCAGCCTCCCTGGGCGGGGGGGCCTAAATACGCAGTATTTT
.	TRBV5-1	TRBD2	TRBJ2-5	CASSLETSGGQETQYF	TGCGCCAGCAGCTTGGAGACTAGCGGGGGACAAGAGACCCAGTACTTC
few	TRBV29-1	TRBD1	TRBJ1-3	CSVAGGNTGNTIYF	TGCAGCGTAGCAGGGGGTAATACTGGAAACACCATATATTTT
few	TRBV3-1	.	TRBJ1-2	CASSQRENNYGYTF	TGTGCCAGCAGCCAGAGGGAAAATAACTATGGCTACACCTTC
.	TRBV27	.	TRBJ2-2	CASRGWGTGELFF	TGTGCCAGTCGCGGGTGGGGCACCGGGGAGCTGTTTTTT
few	TRBV7-2	TRBD2	TRBJ2-3	CASSSRRGAGGGTDTQYF	TGTGCCAGCAGCTCCCGAAGGGGGGCGGGGGGCGGCACAGATACGCAGTATTTT
.	TRBV5-4	.	TRBJ2-7	CASSPAGTGPHEQYF	TGTGCCAGCAGCCCTGCGGGGACCGGGCCCCACGAGCAGTACTTC
.	TRBV4-2	.	TRBJ1-5	CASSQDRATEQPQHF	TGTGCCAGCAGCCAAGATCGCGCCACGGAACAGCCCCAGCATTTT
.	TRBV18	.	TRBJ2-3	CASSPQATSYSSTDTQYF	TGTGCCAGCTCACCCCAGGCGACCAGCTACTCTAGCACAGATACGCAGTATTTT
.	TRBV30	.	TRBJ1-1	CAWSKWAGGLVTEAFF	TGTGCCTGGAGTAAGTGGGCAGGTGGTTTGGTCACTGAAGCTTTCTTT
.	TRBV7-2	TRBD1	TRBJ1-1	CASSPRQGFANTEAFF	TGTGCCAGCAGCCCCCGACAGGGGTTCGCGAACACTGAAGCTTTCTTT
.	TRBV2	.	TRBJ2-1	CASSPINRVGDEQFF	TGTGCCAGCAGTCCAATCAACAGGGTCGGCGATGAGCAGTTCTTC
few	TRBV4-3	TRBD2	TRBJ2-3	CASSRSNLAGADTQYF	TGCGCCAGCAGCCGAAGTAACCTAGCGGGGGCAGATACGCAGTATTTT
.	TRBV20-1	.	TRBJ1-2	CSAGTGGLGYTF	TGCAGTGCCGGGACGGGAGGGCTTGGCTACACCTTC
.	TRBV20-1	.	TRBJ2-7	CSARRAYEQYF	TGCAGTGCTCGCAGGGCCTACGAGCAGTACTTC
.	TRBV6-5	TRBD1	TRBJ1-5	CASNIDRGYSNQPQHF	TGTGCCAGCAACATAGACAGGGGCTATAGCAATCAGCCCCAGCATTTT
.	TRBV5-5	.	TRBJ1-2	CASSLGRGNYGYTF	TGTGCCAGCAGCCTGGGGCGGGGCAACTATGGCTACACCTTC
.	TRBV5-5	.	TRBJ2-3	CASSLGIRTTDTQYF	TGTGCCAGCAGCTTGGGAATCAGGACCACAGATACGCAGTATTTT
.	TRBV10-3	TRBD2	TRBJ2-3	CATARAGKGDTQYF	TGTGCCACCGCTAGAGCGGGGAAGGGCGATACGCAGTATTTT
.	TRBV7-2	TRBD2	TRBJ2-5	CASSLALAGGRQETQYF	TGTGCCAGCAGCTTAGCACTAGCGGGGGGGCGTCAAGAGACCCAGTACTTC
few	TRBV20-1	.	TRBJ1-5	CSARDSPGDQPQHF	TGCAGTGCTAGAGATTCCCCCGGGGATCAGCCCCAGCATTTT
.	TRBV19	TRBD1	TRBJ1-5	CASGDRFRNQPQHF	TGTGCCAGTGGGGACAGGTTTCGAAATCAGCCCCAGCATTTT
.	TRBV20-1	.	TRBJ2-3	CSARDGARTDTQYF	TGCAGTGCTAGAGATGGGGCACGCACAGATACGCAGTATTTT
few	TRBV7-9	TRBD2	TRBJ2-5	CASSLGEASGGQETQYF	TGTGCCAGCAGCTTAGGGGAAGCTAGCGGGGGCCAAGAGACCCAGTACTTC
.	TRBV18	.	TRBJ1-2	CASSPPGESGLGYTF	TGTGCCAGCTCACCACCGGGCGAGTCGGGTCTCGGCTACACCTTC
.	TRBV12-3/TRBV12-4	TRBD1	TRBJ2-1	CASSLGRGRNEQFF	TGTGCCAGCAGTTTGGGCAGGGGGCGCAATGAGCAGTTCTTC
once	TRBV3-1	TRBD1	TRBJ1-1	CASSQTDRAAAFF	TGTGCCAGCAGCCAAACGGACAGGGCCGCAGCTTTCTTT
.	TRBV6-1	.	TRBJ1-1	CASRALLGAGNTEAFF	TGTGCCAGCAGGGCCCTGTTGGGGGCGGGGAACACTGAAGCTTTCTTT
.	TRBV9	TRBD2	TRBJ2-4	CASSVSSGGPGWAKNIQYF	TGTGCCAGCAGCGTCTCTAGCGGGGGCCCCGGTTGGGCCAAAAACATTCAGTACTTC
many	TRBV4-1	TRBD2	TRBJ2-7	CASSRRTSGGDEQYF	TGCGCCAGCAGCCGACGGACTAGCGGGGGCGACGAGCAGTACTTC
few	TRBV9	TRBD1	TRBJ1-2	CASSVEQGQGYTF	TGTGCCAGCAGCGTAGAACAGGGGCAAGGCTACACCTTC
.	TRBV13	.	TRBJ2-5	CASSLGTNLETQYF	TGTGCCAGCAGCTTAGGTACCAACTTAGAGACCCAGTACTTC
few	TRBV20-1	.	TRBJ1-5	CSARLQAGGQPQHF	TGCAGTGCTAGACTGCAGGCTGGAGGTCAGCCCCAGCATTTT
.	TRBV4-3	TRBD1	TRBJ2-2	CASSQEPDRQGTGELFF	TGCGCCAGCAGCCAAGAACCGGACAGGCAAGGGACCGGGGAGCTGTTTTTT
.	TRBV20-1	.	TRBJ2-3	CSASVRFGTDTQYF	TGCAGTGCTAGCGTCAGGTTTGGAACAGATACGCAGTATTTT
.	TRBV7-9	.	TRBJ1-2	CASSLREENGYTF	TGTGCCAGCAGCTTAAGGGAGGAGAATGGCTACACCTTC